The source of this TCR beta chain is a study of blood T cells in healthy people across ages. General study findings and limits: No conclusive comparison of naive versus antigen-experienced cells was possible with unsorted PBMCs.

The table lists this clonotype with a few counts. Antigen specificity is unknown. Next came a second PCR, run for roughly 6 to 11 cycles, which used a sample-barcoded 5' primer along with a J-beta primer mix. Every cDNA molecule bore a tag from a template-switch adaptor containing 12 random nucleotides. TCRdb processed the 5' RACE reads anew with MiXCR; each CDR3 protein has one entry. Here the sample spans approximately 810,000 distinct CDR3 sequences, roughly 26% being singletons. CDR1 SGHTA and CDR2 FQGNSA come from the germline V gene. Trimming removed 5 bases from V and 2 bases from J, with 15 bases in between. This CDR3 has 16 amino acids.

This chain links TRBV7-2 with TRBJ2-2, with D tentatively TRBD1 (5 bases). What was sequenced was blood. This sequence originates from an elderly woman in good health. The CDR3 coding sequence is TGTGCCAGCAGCCGCTCTGGCAGGACAAACACCGGGGAGCTGTTTTTT. Translation gives CASSRSGRTNTGELFF.